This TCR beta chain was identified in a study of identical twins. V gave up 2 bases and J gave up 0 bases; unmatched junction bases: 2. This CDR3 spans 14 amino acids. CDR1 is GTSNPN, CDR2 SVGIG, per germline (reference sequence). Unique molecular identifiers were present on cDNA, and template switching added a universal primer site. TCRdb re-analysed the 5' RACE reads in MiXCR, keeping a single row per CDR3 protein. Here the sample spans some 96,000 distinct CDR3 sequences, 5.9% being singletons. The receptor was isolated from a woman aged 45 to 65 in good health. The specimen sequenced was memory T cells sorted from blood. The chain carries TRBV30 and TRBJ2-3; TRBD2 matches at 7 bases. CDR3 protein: CAWSRRGSTDTQYF. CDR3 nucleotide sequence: TGTGCCTGGAGTCGGCGGGGGAGCACAGATACGCAGTATTTT. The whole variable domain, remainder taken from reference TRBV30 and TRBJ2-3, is SQTIHQWPATLVQPVGSPLSLECTVEGTSNPNLYWYRQAAGRGLQLLFYSVGIGQISSEVPQNLSASRPQDRQFILSSKKLLLSDSGFYLCAWSRRGSTDTQYFGPGTRLTVL.